A single sample gave rise to the 18 T cell receptor beta chains below, sequenced in a study of PD-1 blockade in classical Hodgkin lymphoma. With no exception, relapse followed autologous stem cell transplantation in all patients, and brentuximab vedotin exposure varied. Here immunoSEQ multiplex PCR was the method, and the copy in TCRdb shows in-frame clones only, minus some. The top ten clones hold approximately 12% of a sample with about 62,000 clones, more than 70% of them seen once. The source was peripheral blood mononuclear cells (PBMCs), collected at baseline. The receptors shown here come from a human donor with classical Hodgkin lymphoma.

This clone was detected only a few times. The CDR3 region is CASSKAEDRRPYEQYF. The CDR3 nucleotides read TGTGCCAGCAGCAAAGCCGAGGACAGAAGACCCTACGAGCAGTACTTC. The rearrangement links TRBV21-1 to TRBJ2-7; the listed D gene, TRBD1, was not tested against the DNA. TRBV21-1 counts as a pseudogene. The CDR3 has 16 amino acids.

A word on this clone: Other DNA sequences of this sample code for an identical CDR3. The chain couples TRBV29-1 to TRBJ2-3, with a weak D call TRBD1 (6 bases). The ends were cut back, 4 bases at V and 1 base at J, with 9 bases in the middle. CDR1 is SQVTM and CDR2 is ANQGSEA in the germline V gene. The CDR3 is 13 residues long. CDR3 in amino acids: CSVAQGGTDTQYF. CDR3 sequence (DNA): TGCAGCGTTGCACAGGGAGGCACAGATACGCAGTATTTT.

The chain employs TRBV4-2 and TRBJ2-3, with D possibly being TRBD2 (7 bases). This CDR3 contains 16 residues. CDR1 and CDR2 from the germline V gene are LGHNA and YNFKEQ. Trimming removed 4 bases at V and 2 bases at J, with 16 bases between. The CDR3 DNA reads TGTGCCAGCAGCCGGAACCGCGGGGGCTACACAGATACGCAGTATTTT. Its translation: CASSRNRGGYTDTQYF.

The rearrangement links TRBV6-5 to TRBJ2-3, with D tentatively TRBD2 (5 bases). The CDR3 has 16 amino acids. The germline V gene encodes CDR1 MNHEY and CDR2 SVGAGI. V was pared by 2 bases and J by 1 base, with 13 bases between. For the CDR3, the DNA is TGTGCCAGCAGTTACGAGGGCTCACGGGGCACAGATACGCAGTATTTT. Amino acids: CASSYEGSRGTDTQYF.

V and J are TRBV9 and TRBJ2-7; TRBD1 matches at 7 bases. J was trimmed by 0 bases and V by 2 bases; bases with no gene match: 2. CDR3 length equals 14 residues. CDR1 and CDR2 (germline): SGDLS, YYNGEE. The CDR3 reads CASSVDRSSYEQYF. Here the CDR3 DNA reads TGTGCCAGCAGCGTGGACAGGAGCTCCTACGAGCAGTACTTC.

J is TRBJ2-3 and V is TRBV9; 7 bases are shared with TRBD2. Germline V gives CDR1 SGDLS, CDR2 YYNGEE. The CDR3 is 15 residues long. J lost 2 bases, V lost 3 bases, and 6 bases had no gene match. CDR3 amino acids: CASSATGGNTDTQYF. Written as DNA, the CDR3 is TGTGCCAGCAGCGCTACGGGGGGTAACACAGATACGCAGTATTTT.

The chain couples TRBV7-6 to TRBJ1-1; TRBD1 matches at 7 bases. The CDR3 sequence is 13 residues long. V shed 2 bases and J 4 bases; nucleotides not matched to a gene: 1. CDR1 and CDR2 from the germline V gene are SGHVS and FNYEAQ. The CDR3 is CASSLSGGTEAFF. In DNA, the CDR3 is TGTGCCAGCAGCTTATCAGGGGGCACTGAAGCTTTCTTT.

J is TRBJ1-4 and V is TRBV5-4; D may be TRBD1 (5 bases). With 5 bases removed from V and 8 bases from J, the gap between germline ends came to 13 bases. CDR1 is SGHNT and CDR2 is YYREEE in the germline V gene (reference sequence). The CDR3 sequence is 13 residues long. The CDR3 DNA follows: TGTGCCAGCAGTTCCCAGGGATTGGAAAAACTGTTTTTT. Its translation is CASSSQGLEKLFF.

The V gene is TRBV7-2, the J gene TRBJ2-5; TRBD1 is a possible D gene (6 bases). Germline V lookup: CDR1 SGHTA, CDR2 FQGNSA. The germline V and J ends were trimmed by 5 bases and 4 bases, with 14 bases remaining between them. The CDR3 consists of 14 residues. CDR3 protein: CASSLQGGGETQYF. The CDR3 region has the DNA TGTGCCAGCAGCCTACAGGGTGGAGGAGAGACCCAGTACTTC.

This clone was recorded only once. The V gene is TRBV4-2, the J gene TRBJ1-3; perhaps TRBD1 as D (6 bases). V lost 5 bases, J lost 2 bases, and 13 bases lay in between. CDR1 and CDR2 from the germline V gene are LGHNA and YNFKEQ. The CDR3 sequence is 15 residues long. CDR3 nucleotide sequence: TGTGCCAGCAGCTTGGAAAGGGGGACTGGAAACACCATATATTTT. Translating it yields CASSLERGTGNTIYF.

V and J are TRBV18 and TRBJ2-7; D could derive from TRBD1 or TRBD2 (5 bases each). The ends were cut back, 2 bases at V and 0 bases at J, with 8 bases in the middle. This CDR3 spans 14 amino acids. Germline values: CDR1 KGHSH, CDR2 LQKENI. CDR3 coding DNA: TGTGCCAGCTCACCAGGGGGAAACTCCTACGAGCAGTACTTC. It encodes CASSPGGNSYEQYF.

The chain links TRBV5-4 to TRBJ2-5; D perhaps matches TRBD1 (7 bases). V shed 4 bases and J shed 5 bases, with 15 bases lying between them. The CDR3 consists of 14 residues. Per the germline V gene, CDR1 is SGHNT and CDR2 is YYREEE (reference sequence). In DNA, the CDR3 is TGTGCCAGCAGCGGCACAGGGGACTGGGAGACCCAGTACTTC. Amino acids: CASSGTGDWETQYF.

The V and J genes are TRBV27 and TRBJ2-3; D might be TRBD1 (6 bases). Germline V gene data show CDR1 as MNHEY and CDR2 as SMNVEV (reference sequence). V was pared by 5 bases and J by 2 bases, with 17 bases between. The CDR3 contains 16 residues. CDR3: CASSPLDRRITDTQYF. The CDR3 DNA reads TGTGCCAGCAGTCCTCTAGACAGGAGGATCACAGATACGCAGTATTTT.

This clone was counted a single time. J is TRBJ1-6 and V is TRBV6-6; a weak D match, TRBD1 (5 bases). The germline V gene encodes CDR1 MNHNY and CDR2 SVGAGI (reference sequence). Trimming took off 7 bases at V and 1 base at J, with 8 bases between the two ends. The CDR3 consists of 14 residues. CDR3 protein: CASTRTSYNSPLHF. The CDR3 nucleotides read TGTGCCAGCACCAGGACATCCTATAATTCACCCCTCCACTTT.

J is TRBJ2-2 and V is TRBV6-4; 8 bases are a match to TRBD1. The germline V gene encodes CDR1 MRHNA and CDR2 SNTAGT. This CDR3 spans 16 amino acids. Germline trimming cut 7 bases from V and 3 bases from J; bases unmatched to any gene: 10. CDR3 amino acids: CASILRGRGHTGELFF. As DNA, the CDR3 is TGTGCCAGCATCCTCAGGGGCAGGGGGCACACCGGGGAGCTGTTTTTT.

The chain carries TRBV9 and TRBJ2-7, with TRBD1 matching over 7 bases. CDR1 and CDR2 (germline): SGDLS, YYNGEE. The ends lost 3 bases at V and 2 bases at J; junction bases unmatched: 2. The CDR3 runs to 13 residues. This chain's CDR3 is CASSEGQAYEQYF. The CDR3 region has the DNA TGTGCCAGCAGCGAAGGACAGGCCTACGAGCAGTACTTC.

V gene TRBV10-1 combines with J gene TRBJ2-1; 10 nucleotides line up with TRBD2. This CDR3 comprises 15 residues. V lost 2 bases and J lost 7; bases outside the gene matches: 5. The germline CDR1 and CDR2 sequences are WNHNN and SYGVQD (reference sequence). The CDR3 nucleotides are TGCGCCAGCAGTGAGACCTTAGCGGGGGGTAATGAGCAGTTCTTC. Protein sequence: CASSETLAGGNEQFF.

The chain combines TRBV11-2 with TRBJ1-6; D is possibly TRBD1 (5 bases). Germline V gene lookup returns CDR1 SGHAT and CDR2 FQNNGV. The CDR3 runs 19 residues. V lost 1 base and J 0 bases, leaving 16 bases between the germline ends. This CDR3 reads CASSLVSFQGISYNSPLHF. As DNA, the CDR3 is TGTGCCAGCAGCTTAGTTTCTTTCCAGGGAATCTCCTATAATTCACCCCTCCACTTT.